This entry lists 5 T cell receptor beta chains sequenced from one sample in a study of T-cell reconstitution after alpha-beta-depleted transplantation in children. TCRbeta library construction was performed incorporating unique molecular identifiers. TCRdb re-analysed the PCR reads in MiXCR, keeping a single row per CDR3 protein. This sample has a few hundred thousand distinct CDR3 sequences; around 13% occur once, and the top ten carry around 5.6%. This specimen was PBMCs from the stem cell graft donor, taken from the stem cell graft. The receptor source for this set is a human donor who donated a stem cell graft to a child with combined immunodeficiency.

This clonotype was seen a few times. The V gene is TRBV30, the J gene TRBJ1-1, with D unclear. In germline, CDR1 is GTSNPN, CDR2 SVGIG (reference sequence). Trimming pared 5 bases from V and 1 base from J, leaving 17 bases between. The CDR3 covers 15 residues. CDR3 coding DNA: TGTGCCTGGGGCCAATCGGTGCACTGGAACACTGAAGCTTTCTTT. Translated, it gives CAWGQSVHWNTEAFF.

The chain employs TRBV12-3 or TRBV12-4 and TRBJ2-1, with 11 positions matching TRBD2. Trimming took 3 bases from V and 9 from J; bases not matched to a gene: 13. This CDR3 region has 17 residues. CDR3 coding DNA: TGTGCCAGCAGTTTCCTCTCCGGGACTAGCGGAAGGGTTGAGCAGTTCTTC. Amino acids: CASSFLSGTSGRVEQFF.

This clonotype was counted only a few times. This chain joins TRBV20-1 and TRBJ2-1; 15 bases map to TRBD2. The CDR3 runs 14 residues. V was clipped by 4 bases and J by 7 bases; unmatched bases: 2. Germline-derived CDR1 and CDR2 are DFQATT and SNEGSKA (reference sequence). This CDR3 is CSAIGTSGRNEQFF. Written as DNA, the CDR3 is TGCAGTGCTATCGGGACTAGCGGGAGGAATGAGCAGTTCTTC.

J is TRBJ2-7 and V is TRBV20-1, with D unresolved. CDR1 is DFQATT, CDR2 SNEGSKA, per germline (reference sequence). CDR3 length: 14 amino acids. V was shortened by 1 base and J by 0 bases, with 10 bases between the two germline ends. The CDR3 DNA is TGCAGTGCTAGAGGACTCAGGAGCTCCTACGAGCAGTACTTC. This codes for CSARGLRSSYEQYF.

The V call is TRBV7-9, the J call TRBJ2-3; no clear D gene. The CDR3 consists of 12 residues. Deletions cut 3 bases from V and 6 bases from J, with 7 bases between. CDR1 is SEHNR and CDR2 is FQNEAQ in the germline V gene (reference sequence). CDR3 nucleotides: TGTGCCAGCAGCTTTTCTTCGGATACGCAGTATTTT. It is translated as CASSFSSDTQYF.